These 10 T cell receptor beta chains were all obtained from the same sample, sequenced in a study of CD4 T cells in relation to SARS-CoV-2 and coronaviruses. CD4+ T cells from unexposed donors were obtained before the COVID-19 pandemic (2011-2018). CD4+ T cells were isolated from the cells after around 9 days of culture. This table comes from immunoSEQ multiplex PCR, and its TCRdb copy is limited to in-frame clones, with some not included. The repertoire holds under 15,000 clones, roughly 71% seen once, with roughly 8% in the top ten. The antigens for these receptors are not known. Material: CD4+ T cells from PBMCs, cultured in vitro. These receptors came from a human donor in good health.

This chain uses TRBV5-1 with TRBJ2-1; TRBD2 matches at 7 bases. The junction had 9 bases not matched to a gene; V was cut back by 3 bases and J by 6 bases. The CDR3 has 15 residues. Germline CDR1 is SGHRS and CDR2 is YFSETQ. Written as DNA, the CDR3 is TGCGCCAGCAGCTCATATAGCGGGCTAGGCAATGAGCAGTTCTTC. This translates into CASSSYSGLGNEQFF.

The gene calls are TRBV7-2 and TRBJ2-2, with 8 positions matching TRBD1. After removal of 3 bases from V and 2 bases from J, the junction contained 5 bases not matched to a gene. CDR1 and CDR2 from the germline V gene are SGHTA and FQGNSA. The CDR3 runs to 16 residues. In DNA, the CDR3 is TGTGCCAGCAGCTTCCAGGGGGCCCCTAACACCGGGGAGCTGTTTTTT. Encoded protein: CASSFQGAPNTGELFF.

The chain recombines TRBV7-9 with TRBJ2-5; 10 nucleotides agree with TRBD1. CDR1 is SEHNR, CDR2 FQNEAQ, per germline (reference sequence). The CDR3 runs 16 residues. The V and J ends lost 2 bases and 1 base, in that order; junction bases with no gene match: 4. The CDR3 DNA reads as TGTGCCAGCAGCTTACCTAGGACAGGGGGCCAAGAGACCCAGTACTTC. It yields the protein CASSLPRTGGQETQYF.

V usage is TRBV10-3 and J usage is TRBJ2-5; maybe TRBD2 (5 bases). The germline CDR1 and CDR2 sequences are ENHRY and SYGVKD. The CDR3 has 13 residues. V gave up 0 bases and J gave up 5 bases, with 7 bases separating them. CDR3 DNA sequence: TGTGCCATCAGTGAGTCGACTATTGAGACCCAGTACTTC. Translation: CAISESTIETQYF.

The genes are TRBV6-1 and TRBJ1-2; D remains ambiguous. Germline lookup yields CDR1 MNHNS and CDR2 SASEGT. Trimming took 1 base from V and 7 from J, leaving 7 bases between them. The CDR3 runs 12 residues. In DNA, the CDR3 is TGTGCCAGCAGTGAAGGGGCTTTTGGCTACACCTTC. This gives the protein CASSEGAFGYTF.

The CDR3 spells CAWMTGAGAGELFF. The CDR3 DNA reads TGTGCCTGGATGACGGGGGCAGGGGCCGGGGAGCTGTTTTTT. The rearrangement links TRBV30 to TRBJ2-2; D could derive from TRBD1 or TRBD2 (6 bases each). Trimming stripped 4 bases from V and 6 bases from J, with 15 bases between. The CDR3 has 14 amino acids. Germline CDR1 GTSNPN, CDR2 SVGIG (reference sequence).

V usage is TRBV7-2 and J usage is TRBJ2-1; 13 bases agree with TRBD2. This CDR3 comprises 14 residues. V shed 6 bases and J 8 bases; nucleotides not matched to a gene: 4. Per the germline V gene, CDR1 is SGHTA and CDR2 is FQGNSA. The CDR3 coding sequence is TGTGCCAGCAGTTACGGGACTAGCGGGGATGAGCAGTTCTTC. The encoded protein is CASSYGTSGDEQFF. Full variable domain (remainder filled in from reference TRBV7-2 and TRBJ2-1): GAGVSQSPSNKVTEKGKDVELRCDPISGHTALYWYRQSLGQGLEFLIYFQGNSAPDKSGLPSDRFSAERTGGSVSTLTIQRTQQEDSAVYLCASSYGTSGDEQFFGPGTRLTVL.

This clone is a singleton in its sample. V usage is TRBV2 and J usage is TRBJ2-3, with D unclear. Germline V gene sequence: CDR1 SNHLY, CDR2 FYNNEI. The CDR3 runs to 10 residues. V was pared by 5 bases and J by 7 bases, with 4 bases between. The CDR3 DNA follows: TGTGCCAGCAGTTCAAATACGCAGTATTTT. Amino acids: CASSSNTQYF.

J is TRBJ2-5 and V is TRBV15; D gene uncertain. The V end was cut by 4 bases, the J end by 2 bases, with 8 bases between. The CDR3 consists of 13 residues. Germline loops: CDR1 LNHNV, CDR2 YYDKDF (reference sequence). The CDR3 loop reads CATSTRYQETQYF. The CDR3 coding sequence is TGTGCCACCAGCACGCGGTATCAAGAGACCCAGTACTTC.

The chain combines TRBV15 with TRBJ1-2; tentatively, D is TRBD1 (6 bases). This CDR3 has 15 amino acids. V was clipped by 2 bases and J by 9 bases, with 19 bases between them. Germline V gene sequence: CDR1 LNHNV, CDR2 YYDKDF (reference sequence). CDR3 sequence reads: CATSRPNEGVQRYTF. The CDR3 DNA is TGTGCCACCAGCAGACCCAATGAGGGGGTCCAGCGCTACACCTTC.